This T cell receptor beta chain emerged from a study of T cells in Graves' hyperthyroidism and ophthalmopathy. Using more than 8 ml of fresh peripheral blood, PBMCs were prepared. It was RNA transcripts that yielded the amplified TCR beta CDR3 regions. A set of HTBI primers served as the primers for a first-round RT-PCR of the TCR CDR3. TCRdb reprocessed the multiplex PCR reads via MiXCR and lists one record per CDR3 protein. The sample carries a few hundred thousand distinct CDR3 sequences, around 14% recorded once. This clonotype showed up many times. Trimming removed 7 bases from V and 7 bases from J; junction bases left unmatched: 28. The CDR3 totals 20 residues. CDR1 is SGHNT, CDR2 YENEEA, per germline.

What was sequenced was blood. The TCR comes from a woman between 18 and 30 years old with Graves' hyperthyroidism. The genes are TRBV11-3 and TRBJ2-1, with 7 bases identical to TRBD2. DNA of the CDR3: TGTGCCAGCATCAACATTTATGGGGTTAGCGCGGGAGTCAAGAAGAATGAGCAGTTCTTC. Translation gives CASINIYGVSAGVKKNEQFF.